The clone carrying this TCR beta chain was detected a few times. MiXCR was run by TCRdb on the 5' RACE reads, yielding one entry per CDR3 protein. The sample lists around 400,000 distinct CDR3 sequences; approximately 25% were seen once. Trimming removed 4 bases from V and 6 bases from J; junction bases left unmatched: 7. Germline assignment: CDR1 SEHNR and CDR2 FQNEAQ (reference sequence). The CDR3 loop spans 14 amino acids. The sample comes from a study of T-cell memory formation after mild COVID-19. Overall study context: Largely donor-specific TCR clusters were found.

The chain recombines TRBV7-9 with TRBJ1-2; 8 bases match TRBD1. The sample consisted of PBMCs or a T cell subset sorted from them (not recorded which). The source of this sequence is an adult woman who had mild COVID-19 (a few samples of this study predate the infection). Cell type and time point are not known. CDR3 bases: TGTGCCAGCAGCTCAGGACAGGGACTAGATGGCTACACCTTC. Its translation: CASSSGQGLDGYTF.